One sample yielded the 29 T cell receptor beta chains listed below, sequenced in a study of T-cell memory formation after mild COVID-19 (TCRdb year 2021). To prepare the library, 5' RACE was applied. Sequenced using an Illumina NovaSeq 6000. TCRdb handled the public reads itself, with Q25 trimming in fastp and clone calling in MiXCR, and kept productive beta chains. Rows with one shared CDR3 protein collapse into an entry with the most common genes and DNA. This sample has hundreds of thousands of distinct CDR3 sequences in its table, and 28% of those were observed once. The ten largest clones capture less than 15% of the sample. Sequences were obtained from PBMCs or a T cell subset sorted from them (not recorded which). Every receptor here comes from an adult woman who had mild COVID-19 (a few samples of this study predate the infection). The sample titles of this study are shuffled in the database, so cell type and time point are left out; the donor was told from shared clones.

The chain recombines TRBV6-5 with TRBJ2-7; D unresolved. CDR1 and CDR2 (germline): MNHEY, SVGAGI. V dropped 0 bases and J dropped 5 bases, with 11 bases sitting between them. The CDR3 extends over 14 amino acids. Here the CDR3 DNA reads TGTGCCAGCAGTTACTCGGCCGGACGCAACGAGCAGTACTTC. Encoded protein: CASSYSAGRNEQYF.

The J gene is TRBJ2-7, the V gene TRBV3-1; tentatively, D is TRBD1 (5 bases). CDR1 LGHDT and CDR2 YNNKEL come from the germline V gene (reference sequence). Trimming took 1 base from V and 0 from J, leaving 10 bases between them. The CDR3 spans 15 residues. The CDR3 DNA is TGTGCCAGCAGCCAAGCGCCAGGGATCTCCTACGAGCAGTACTTC. Protein product: CASSQAPGISYEQYF.

A few counts support this clonotype. The CDR3 spells CASSPGQGNGELFF. CDR3 DNA sequence: TGTGCCAGCAGCCCGGGACAGGGGAACGGGGAGCTGTTTTTT. This chain connects TRBV5-6 to TRBJ2-2; TRBD1 matches 10 bases. V lost 4 bases to trimming and J lost 7 bases; unmatched junction nucleotides: 4. The CDR3 has 14 residues. CDR1 and CDR2 from the germline V gene are SGHDT and YYEEEE. The variable domain in full, with the rest retrieved from reference TRBV5-6 and TRBJ2-2, is DAGVTQSPTHLIKTRGQQVTLRCSPKSGHDTVSWYQQALGQGPQFIFQYYEEEERQRGNFPDRFSGHQFPNYSSELNVNALLLGDSALYLCASSPGQGNGELFFGEGSRLTVL.

This clonotype was counted at least ten times. The CDR3 DNA reads TGTGCCAGCAGTGTTAAAGCTGTGGGACTAGTAAGGCATGAGCAGTTCTTC. This codes for CASSVKAVGLVRHEQFF. This chain connects TRBV2 to TRBJ2-1; 8 bases are a match to TRBD2. The CDR3 covers 17 residues. J lost 8 bases, V lost 4 bases, and 16 bases had no gene match. Germline V CDR1 and CDR2: SNHLY, FYNNEI.

This clonotype was picked up a small number of times. This chain uses TRBV5-5 with TRBJ2-2, with D perhaps matching TRBD1 (5 bases). The V end lost 4 bases, the J end lost 3 bases, and 19 bases lay between the germline ends. Germline assignment: CDR1 SGHKS and CDR2 YYEKEE (reference sequence). CDR3 length: 17 residues. CDR3 protein: CASSDQSKGLHTGELFF. The CDR3 nucleotides read TGTGCCAGCAGCGACCAATCCAAGGGGCTACACACCGGGGAGCTGTTTTTT.

This clonotype was seen a few times. The chain recombines TRBV12-3 or TRBV12-4 with TRBJ2-5; TRBD1 matches at 12 bases. This CDR3 contains 17 residues. Trimming at V came to 5 bases and at J to 4 bases, leaving 11 bases not matched to a gene. This CDR3 reads CASSPRPGQGARETQYF. The CDR3 DNA sequence: TGTGCCAGCAGTCCCCGTCCGGGACAGGGGGCGAGAGAGACCCAGTACTTC.

Sample share makes this clonotype medium-sized (0.01 to 0.1%). The gene calls are TRBV25-1 and TRBJ1-6; D not certain. Per the germline V gene, CDR1 is MGHDK and CDR2 is SYGVNS. The CDR3 loop spans 13 amino acids. Trimming stripped 4 bases from V and 6 bases from J, with 7 bases between. The CDR3 protein is CASSVSTNSPLHF. DNA of the CDR3: TGTGCCAGCAGTGTCAGCACTAATTCACCCCTCCACTTT.

This clonotype was recorded at least ten times. V is TRBV7-2 and J is TRBJ2-7; 7 bases fit TRBD2. Germline-derived CDR1 and CDR2 are SGHTA and FQGNSA. After removal of 2 bases from V and 3 bases from J, the junction contained 16 bases not matched to a gene. The CDR3 spans 18 residues. The CDR3 coding sequence is TGTGCCAGCAGCTTATACTCTTCGGCGGGAGCAGTTAACTACGAGCAGTACTTC. This sequence encodes CASSLYSSAGAVNYEQYF.

This clonotype occurred once. V gene TRBV7-9 combines with J gene TRBJ1-5; 8 positions match TRBD1. The germline CDR1 and CDR2 sequences are SEHNR and FQNEAQ (reference sequence). This CDR3 is 15 amino acids long. J gave up 3 bases and V 5 bases, and 6 bases lay outside the gene matches. CDR3 residues: CASSAGQGLNQPQHF. CDR3 in DNA: TGTGCCAGCAGCGCCGGACAGGGTCTCAATCAGCCCCAGCATTTT.

This clonotype occurred many times. The chain couples TRBV3-1 to TRBJ2-3; D is unclear. Germline loops: CDR1 LGHDT, CDR2 YNNKEL (reference sequence). Deletions cut 0 bases from V and 2 bases from J, with 15 bases between. This CDR3 has 17 amino acids. The CDR3 sequence: CASSQDRAKHLTDTQYF. For the CDR3, the DNA is TGTGCCAGCAGCCAAGATAGGGCTAAGCATCTCACAGATACGCAGTATTTT.

The V call is TRBV3-1, the J call TRBJ2-5; D not resolved. V was pared by 1 base and J by 4 bases, with 7 bases between. CDR1 LGHDT and CDR2 YNNKEL come from the germline V gene (reference sequence). This CDR3 is 13 amino acids long. CDR3 residues: CASSQVNSETQYF. In DNA form, the CDR3 reads TGTGCCAGCAGCCAAGTCAATTCAGAGACCCAGTACTTC.

There are many counts of this clonotype. The CDR3 is CASSLTTVEQYF. The CDR3 region has the DNA TGTGCCAGCAGTCTTACGACAGTCGAGCAGTACTTC. This chain links TRBV12-3 or TRBV12-4 with TRBJ2-7; TRBD1 might be the D (5 bases). V lost 5 bases, J lost 6 bases, and 11 bases lay in between. The CDR3 consists of 12 residues.

The chain combines TRBV12-3 or TRBV12-4 with TRBJ1-4, with unresolved D. V dropped 3 bases and J dropped 3 bases, with 8 bases sitting between them. CDR3 size: 14 residues. The CDR3 is CASSLSGPNEKLFF. CDR3 bases: TGTGCCAGCAGTTTGTCCGGACCTAATGAAAAACTGTTTTTT.

This clonotype appeared a few times. The chain combines TRBV20-1 with TRBJ2-4; D may be TRBD1 (6 bases). The CDR3 totals 16 residues. The ends were cut back, 7 bases at V and 1 base at J, with 20 bases in the middle. Germline loops: CDR1 DFQATT, CDR2 SNEGSKA (reference sequence). Here the CDR3 DNA reads TGCAGTGTTACAGGGCAGCCGAGAGGGGCCAAAAACATTCAGTACTTC. It is translated as CSVTGQPRGAKNIQYF.

The rearrangement joins TRBV20-1 to TRBJ2-7; 10 bases are a match to TRBD2. Germline lookup yields CDR1 DFQATT and CDR2 SNEGSKA (reference sequence). The CDR3 consists of 18 residues. Trimming at V came to 0 bases and at J to 1 base, leaving 12 bases not matched to a gene. CDR3 in amino acids: CSARDSFAGTSASYEQYF. In nucleotides, the CDR3 is TGCAGTGCTAGAGACTCTTTTGCCGGGACTAGCGCATCCTACGAGCAGTACTTC.

The chain carries TRBV29-1 and TRBJ2-5, with D possibly being TRBD2 (5 bases). Germline assignment: CDR1 SQVTM and CDR2 ANQGSEA. The V end was cut by 3 bases, the J end by 4 bases, with 12 bases between. CDR3 size: 13 residues. CDR3 loop: CSVDRGTGETQYF. For the CDR3, the DNA is TGCAGCGTTGATCGGGGAACGGGAGAGACCCAGTACTTC.

This clonotype was found many times. The genes are TRBV2 and TRBJ2-7; no clear D gene. The CDR3 is 11 residues long. Germline values: CDR1 SNHLY, CDR2 FYNNEI. V gave up 6 bases and J gave up 1 base, with 4 bases separating them. The CDR3 loop is CASRGSYEQYF. For the CDR3, the DNA is TGTGCCAGCAGGGGATCCTACGAGCAGTACTTC. The whole variable domain, remainder taken from reference TRBV2 and TRBJ2-7, is EPEVTQTPSHQVTQMGQEVILRCVPISNHLYFYWYRQILGQKVEFLVSFYNNEISEKSEIFDDQFSVERPDGSNFTLKIRSTKLEDSAMYFCASRGSYEQYFGPGTRLTVT.

This chain connects TRBV6-1 to TRBJ2-2, with TRBD2 identical over 11 bases. The CDR3 runs 17 residues. The V gene's germline CDR1 is MNHNS and CDR2 SASEGT. V shed 0 bases, J shed 4 bases, and the junction held 4 bases outside the gene matches. The CDR3 here is CASSEAPSGGRTGELFF. The CDR3 nucleotides read TGTGCCAGCAGTGAAGCCCCTAGCGGGGGGCGCACCGGGGAGCTGTTTTTT.

The rearrangement links TRBV15 to TRBJ2-3; D gene uncertain. V gave up 0 bases and J gave up 7 bases, with 5 bases separating them. Germline CDR1 and CDR2: LNHNV and YYDKDF (reference sequence). The CDR3 has 12 amino acids. CDR3 in amino acids: CATSRETNTQYF. CDR3 nucleotide sequence: TGTGCCACCAGCAGAGAGACGAATACGCAGTATTTT.

The chain links TRBV5-1 to TRBJ2-7, with no clear D. Between the trimmed V and J ends, which lost 0 bases and 3 bases, there was a span of 13 bases. The CDR3 consists of 15 residues. The germline CDR1 and CDR2 sequences are SGHRS and YFSETQ. The CDR3 DNA is TGCGCCAGCAGCTTGGTTCCGGCGTCCCTCTACGAGCAGTACTTC. This gives the protein CASSLVPASLYEQYF.

The genes are TRBV12-3 or TRBV12-4 and TRBJ2-7; D unclear. This CDR3 spans 14 amino acids. Trimming removed 4 bases at V and 3 bases at J, with 13 bases between. CDR3 coding DNA: TGTGCCAGCAGTTATGCTGGGCAGATCTACGAGCAGTACTTC. As protein: CASSYAGQIYEQYF.

The CDR3 sequence is CASIPGSSGANVLTF. The CDR3 nucleotides are TGTGCCAGCATCCCTGGGAGCTCTGGGGCCAACGTCCTGACTTTC. This chain uses TRBV12-3 or TRBV12-4 with TRBJ2-6; D is possibly TRBD2 (5 bases). The V and J ends lost 7 bases and 0 bases respectively, with 10 bases between them. The CDR3 is 15 amino acids.

V and J are TRBV11-2 and TRBJ2-1; D is tentatively TRBD1 or TRBD2 (5 bases each). V was trimmed by 1 base and J by 16 bases, leaving 11 bases between them. The CDR3 contains 11 residues. CDR1 and CDR2 (germline): SGHAT, FQNNGV. The chain's CDR3 is CASSLVTGPFF. For the CDR3, the DNA is TGTGCCAGCAGCTTAGTAACGGGACCTTTCTTC.

The V and J genes are TRBV24-1 and TRBJ1-1; weak D call: TRBD1 (5 bases). The CDR3 extends over 13 amino acids. Germline V gives CDR1 KGHDR, CDR2 SFDVKD. V gave up 8 bases and J gave up 7 bases, with 16 bases separating them. The CDR3 DNA reads TGTGCCACCACTTCAGGCGGGGGTGGTGAAGCTTTCTTT. This codes for CATTSGGGGEAFF.

This clonotype was recorded a few times. This chain joins TRBV12-3 or TRBV12-4 and TRBJ2-2, with TRBD2 matching 11 bases. This CDR3 region has 16 residues. Germline trimming cut 7 bases from V and 3 bases from J; bases unmatched to any gene: 7. The CDR3 region is CASTLAGGADTGELFF. In nucleotides, the CDR3 is TGTGCCAGCACCTTAGCGGGAGGGGCGGACACCGGGGAGCTGTTTTTT.

This clonotype occurred a few times. The chain combines TRBV4-3 with TRBJ2-1, with 7 bases identical to TRBD2. The CDR3 spans 14 residues. J was trimmed by 5 bases and V by 0 bases; bases with no gene match: 1. Looked up from germline, CDR1 is LGHNA and CDR2 is YSLEER. The CDR3 coding sequence is TGCGCCAGCAGCCAAGATCGGGGGGACAATGAGCAGTTCTTC. Its protein product is CASSQDRGDNEQFF.

This chain joins TRBV5-1 and TRBJ2-7; TRBD2 aligns across 9 bases. The CDR3 has 16 amino acids. The J segment lost 4 bases and the V segment lost 0 bases, leaving 8 bases of the junction unmatched. Germline V gene sequence: CDR1 SGHRS, CDR2 YFSETQ. The CDR3 nucleotides read TGCGCCAGCAGCTTGGATGCGGGGGGGCATCTATACGAGCAGTACTTC. Translated: CASSLDAGGHLYEQYF. Combining the CDR3 with reference TRBV5-1 and TRBJ2-7 gives the whole variable domain KAGVTQTPRYLIKTRGQQVTLSCSPISGHRSVSWYQQTPGQGLQFLFEYFSETQRNKGNFPGRFSGRQFSNSRSEMNVSTLELGDSALYLCASSLDAGGHLYEQYFGPGTRLTVT.

Written as DNA, the CDR3 is TGCGCCAGCAGCCTCCGCGGACAGGGGTTAACTGAAGCTTTCTTT. It specifies CASSLRGQGLTEAFF. The J gene is TRBJ1-1, the V gene TRBV5-1; 9 bases fit TRBD1. V shed 4 bases, J shed 5 bases, and the junction held 9 bases outside the gene matches. The germline V gene has CDR1 SGHRS and CDR2 YFSETQ. There are 15 residues in the CDR3.

The V and J genes are TRBV6-1 and TRBJ1-6, with TRBD1 identical over 7 bases. Per germline, CDR1 MNHNS and CDR2 SASEGT. The CDR3 consists of 15 residues. The V segment lost 5 bases and the J segment 7 bases; nucleotides outside the gene matches: 8. This CDR3 is CASSITGTANSPLHF. DNA of the CDR3: TGTGCCAGCAGTATAACCGGGACAGCCAATTCACCCCTCCACTTT.